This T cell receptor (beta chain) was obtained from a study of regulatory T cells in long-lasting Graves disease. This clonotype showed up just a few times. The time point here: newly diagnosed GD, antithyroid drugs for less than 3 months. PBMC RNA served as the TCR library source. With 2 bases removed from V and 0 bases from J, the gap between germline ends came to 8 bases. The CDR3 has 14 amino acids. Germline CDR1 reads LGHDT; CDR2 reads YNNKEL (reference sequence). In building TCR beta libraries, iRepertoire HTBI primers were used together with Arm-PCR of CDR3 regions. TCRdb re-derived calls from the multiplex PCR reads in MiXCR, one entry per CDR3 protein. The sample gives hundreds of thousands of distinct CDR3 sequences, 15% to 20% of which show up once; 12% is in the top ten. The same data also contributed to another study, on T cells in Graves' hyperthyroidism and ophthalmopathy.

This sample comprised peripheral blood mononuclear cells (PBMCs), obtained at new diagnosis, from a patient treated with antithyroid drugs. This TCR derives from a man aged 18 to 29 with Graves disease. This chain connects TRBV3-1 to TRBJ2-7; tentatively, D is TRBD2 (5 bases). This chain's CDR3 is CASSQRESSYEQYF. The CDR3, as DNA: TGTGCCAGCAGCCAAAGGGAGAGCTCCTACGAGCAGTACTTC.